This T cell receptor beta chain emerged from a study of T cells in Graves' hyperthyroidism and ophthalmopathy. Study-level findings and limits: Most clonotypes that expanded in the thyroid above 0.001 also showed up in blood.

Regions amplified from RNA transcripts were the TCR beta CDR3 regions. The primer set for the first-round RT-PCR of the TCR CDR3 was HTBI. TCRdb re-called the multiplex PCR reads through MiXCR, storing one row per CDR3 protein. The data contain 330,000 or so distinct CDR3 sequences, around 20% of them seen just once; the ten biggest clones take up 39%. CDR1 and CDR2 from the germline V gene are GTSNPN and SVGIG (reference sequence). The CDR3 covers 14 residues. Losses at the gene ends were 3 bases for V and 9 bases for J; bases not matched to a gene: 6. Notes on this clonotype: No antigen is known for it.

The TCR originated in a man aged 45-65 years with Graves' ophthalmopathy. Source material: blood. This sequence joins TRBV30 and TRBJ1-6; 9 bases line up with TRBD1. CDR3 in DNA: TGTGCCTGGAGCATGGGACAGGGCGGTTCACCCCTCCACTTT. It encodes CAWSMGQGGSPLHF.